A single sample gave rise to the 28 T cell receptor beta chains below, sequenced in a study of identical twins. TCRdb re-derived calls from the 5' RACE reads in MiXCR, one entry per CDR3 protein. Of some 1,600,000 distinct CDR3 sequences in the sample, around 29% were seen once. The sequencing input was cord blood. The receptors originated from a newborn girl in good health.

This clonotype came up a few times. The CDR3 sequence is CSVEDLAGDEQYF. The CDR3 nucleotides read TGCAGCGTTGAAGACCTAGCGGGAGACGAGCAGTACTTC. V gene TRBV29-1 combines with J gene TRBJ2-7; 10 bases map to TRBD2. The CDR3 spans 13 residues. From germline, CDR1 is SQVTM and CDR2 ANQGSEA. V lost 0 bases, J lost 5 bases, and 1 base stayed unmatched.

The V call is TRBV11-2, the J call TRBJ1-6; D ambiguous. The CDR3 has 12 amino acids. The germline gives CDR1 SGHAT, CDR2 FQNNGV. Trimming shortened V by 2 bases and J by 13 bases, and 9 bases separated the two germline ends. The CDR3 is CASSLYRAPLHF. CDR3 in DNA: TGTGCCAGCAGCTTATATCGGGCCCCCCTCCACTTT. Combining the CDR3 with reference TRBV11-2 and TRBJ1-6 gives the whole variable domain EAGVAQSPRYKIIEKRQSVAFWCNPISGHATLYWYQQILGQGPKLLIQFQNNGVVDDSQLPKDRFSAERLKGVDSTLKIQPAKLEDSAVYLCASSLYRAPLHFGNGTRLTVT.

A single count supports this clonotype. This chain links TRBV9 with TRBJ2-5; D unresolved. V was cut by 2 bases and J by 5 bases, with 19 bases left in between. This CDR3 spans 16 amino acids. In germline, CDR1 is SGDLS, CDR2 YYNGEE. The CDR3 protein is CASSVSVSGGWETQYF. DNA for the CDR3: TGTGCCAGCAGCGTTTCTGTCTCAGGCGGATGGGAGACCCAGTACTTC.

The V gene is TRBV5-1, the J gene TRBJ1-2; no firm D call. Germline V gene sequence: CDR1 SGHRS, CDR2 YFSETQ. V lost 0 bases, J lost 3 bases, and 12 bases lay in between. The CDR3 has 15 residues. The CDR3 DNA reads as TGCGCCAGCAGCTTGGGTCAGGCCCTCCACTATGGCTACACCTTC. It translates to CASSLGQALHYGYTF.

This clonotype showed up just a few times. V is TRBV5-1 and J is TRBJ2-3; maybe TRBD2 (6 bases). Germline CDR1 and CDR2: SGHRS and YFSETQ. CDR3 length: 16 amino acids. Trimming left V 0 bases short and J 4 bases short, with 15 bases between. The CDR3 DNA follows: TGCGCCAGCAGCTTGGTGGCGGGAAGTCGCCCAGATACGCAGTATTTT. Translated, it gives CASSLVAGSRPDTQYF.

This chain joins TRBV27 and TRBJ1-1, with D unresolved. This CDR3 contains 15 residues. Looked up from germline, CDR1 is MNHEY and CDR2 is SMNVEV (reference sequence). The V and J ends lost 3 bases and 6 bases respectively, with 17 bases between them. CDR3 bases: TGTGCCAGCAGTTTCCTCACTTCCAGGTCGGCTGAAGCTTTCTTT. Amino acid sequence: CASSFLTSRSAEAFF.

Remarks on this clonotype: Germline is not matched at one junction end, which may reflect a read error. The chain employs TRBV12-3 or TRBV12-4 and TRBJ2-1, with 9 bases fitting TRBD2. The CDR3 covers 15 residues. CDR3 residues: CASSIAGVGYNEQFF. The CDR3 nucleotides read TGTGCCAGCAGTATAGCGGGAGTGGGCTACAATGAGCAGTTCTTC.

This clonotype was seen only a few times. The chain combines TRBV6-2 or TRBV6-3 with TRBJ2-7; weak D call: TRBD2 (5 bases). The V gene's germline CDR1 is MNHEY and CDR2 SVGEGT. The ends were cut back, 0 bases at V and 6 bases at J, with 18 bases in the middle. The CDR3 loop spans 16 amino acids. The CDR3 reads CASSYSSEGGGSEQYF. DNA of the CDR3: TGTGCCAGCAGTTACTCGAGTGAGGGCGGAGGATCCGAGCAGTACTTC.

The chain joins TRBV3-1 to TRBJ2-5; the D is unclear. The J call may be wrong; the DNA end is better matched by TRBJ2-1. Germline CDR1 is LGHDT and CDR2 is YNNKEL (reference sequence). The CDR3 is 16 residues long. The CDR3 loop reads CASSHAPYRVEETQFF. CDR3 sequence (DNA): TGTGCCAGCAGCCATGCTCCGTACCGGGTAGAAGAGACCCAGTTCTTC.

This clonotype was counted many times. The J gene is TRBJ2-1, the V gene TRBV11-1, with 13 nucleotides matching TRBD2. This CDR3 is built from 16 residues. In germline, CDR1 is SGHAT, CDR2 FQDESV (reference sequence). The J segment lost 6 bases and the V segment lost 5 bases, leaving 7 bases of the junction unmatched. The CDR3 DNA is TGTGCCAGCAGCAAACCAACTAGCGGGAGGGCCAATGAGCAGTTCTTC. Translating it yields CASSKPTSGRANEQFF.

DNA for the CDR3: TGTGCCAGCAGCCAAGGCCATTTTCTAGCGGGAGTACACAATGAGCAGTTCTTC. This encodes CASSQGHFLAGVHNEQFF. The V gene is TRBV3-1, the J gene TRBJ2-1, with TRBD2 matching 10 bases. Germline CDR1 reads LGHDT; CDR2 reads YNNKEL (reference sequence). The ends lost 1 base at V and 5 bases at J; junction bases unmatched: 11. The CDR3 loop spans 18 amino acids.

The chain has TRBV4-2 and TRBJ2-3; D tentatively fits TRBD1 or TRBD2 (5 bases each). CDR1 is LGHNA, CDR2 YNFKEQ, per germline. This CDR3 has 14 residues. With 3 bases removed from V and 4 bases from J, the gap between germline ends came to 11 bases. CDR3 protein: CASSQGVRADTQYF. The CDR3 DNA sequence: TGTGCCAGCAGCCAGGGAGTCAGGGCAGATACGCAGTATTTT.

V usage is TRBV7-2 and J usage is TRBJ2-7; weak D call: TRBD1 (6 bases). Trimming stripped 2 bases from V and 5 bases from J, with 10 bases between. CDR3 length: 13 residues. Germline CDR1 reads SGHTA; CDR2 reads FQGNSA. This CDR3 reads CASSLPQGHEQYF. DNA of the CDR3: TGTGCCAGCAGCTTACCACAGGGCCACGAGCAGTACTTC.

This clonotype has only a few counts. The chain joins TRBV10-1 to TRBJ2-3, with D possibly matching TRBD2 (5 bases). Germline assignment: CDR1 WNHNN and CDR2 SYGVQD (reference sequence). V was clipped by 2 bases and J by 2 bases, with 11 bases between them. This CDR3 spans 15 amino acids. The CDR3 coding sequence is TGCGCCAGCAGTGAGACGGCGGGTTACACAGATACGCAGTATTTT. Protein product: CASSETAGYTDTQYF.

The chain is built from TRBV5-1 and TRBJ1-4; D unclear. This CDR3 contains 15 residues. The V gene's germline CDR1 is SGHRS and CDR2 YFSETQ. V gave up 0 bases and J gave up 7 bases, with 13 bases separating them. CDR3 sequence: CASSLEPFRSEKLFF. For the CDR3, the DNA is TGCGCCAGCAGCTTGGAACCCTTCAGGAGTGAAAAACTGTTTTTT. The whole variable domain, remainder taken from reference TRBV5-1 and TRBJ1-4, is KAGVTQTPRYLIKTRGQQVTLSCSPISGHRSVSWYQQTPGQGLQFLFEYFSETQRNKGNFPGRFSGRQFSNSRSEMNVSTLELGDSALYLCASSLEPFRSEKLFFGSGTQLSVL.

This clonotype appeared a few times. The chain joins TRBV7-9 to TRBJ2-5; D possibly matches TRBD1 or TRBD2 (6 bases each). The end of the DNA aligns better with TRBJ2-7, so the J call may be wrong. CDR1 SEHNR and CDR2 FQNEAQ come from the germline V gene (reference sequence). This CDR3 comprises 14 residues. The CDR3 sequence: CASNPGEVPYEQYF. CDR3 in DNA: TGTGCCAGCAACCCAGGGGAGGTTCCTTACGAGCAGTACTTC.

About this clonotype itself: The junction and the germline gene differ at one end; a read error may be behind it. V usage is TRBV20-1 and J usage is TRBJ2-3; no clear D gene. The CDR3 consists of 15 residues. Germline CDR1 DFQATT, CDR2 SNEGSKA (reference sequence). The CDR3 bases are TGCAGTGCTAGAGCTCCCCTTGCCAGCACAGATACGCAGTGTTTT. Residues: CSARAPLASTDTQCF.

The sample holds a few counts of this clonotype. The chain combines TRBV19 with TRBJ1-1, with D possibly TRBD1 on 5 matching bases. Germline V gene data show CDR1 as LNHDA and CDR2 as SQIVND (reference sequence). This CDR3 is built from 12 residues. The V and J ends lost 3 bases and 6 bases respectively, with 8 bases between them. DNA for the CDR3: TGTGCCAGTAGTATGAGGGGCCCTGAAGCTTTCTTT. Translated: CASSMRGPEAFF.

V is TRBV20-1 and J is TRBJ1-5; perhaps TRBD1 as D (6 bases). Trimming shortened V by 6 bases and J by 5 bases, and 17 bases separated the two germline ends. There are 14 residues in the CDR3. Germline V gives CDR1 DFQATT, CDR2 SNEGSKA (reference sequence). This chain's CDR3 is CSARGLRKHQPQHF. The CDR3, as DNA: TGCAGTGCCAGGGGACTCCGGAAGCATCAGCCCCAGCATTTT.

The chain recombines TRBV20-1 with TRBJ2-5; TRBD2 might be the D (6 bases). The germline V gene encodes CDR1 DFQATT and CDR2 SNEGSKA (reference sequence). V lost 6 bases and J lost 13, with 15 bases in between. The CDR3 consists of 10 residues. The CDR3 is CSAPGVYGYF. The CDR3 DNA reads TGCAGTGCCCCGGGGGTATACGGGTACTTC.

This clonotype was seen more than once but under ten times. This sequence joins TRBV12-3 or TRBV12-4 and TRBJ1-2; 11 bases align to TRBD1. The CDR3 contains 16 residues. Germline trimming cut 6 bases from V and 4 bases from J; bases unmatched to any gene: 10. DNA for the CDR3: TGTGCCAGCAGCCCTCGGACAGGGGGCAAGGGCTATGGCTACACCTTC. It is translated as CASSPRTGGKGYGYTF.

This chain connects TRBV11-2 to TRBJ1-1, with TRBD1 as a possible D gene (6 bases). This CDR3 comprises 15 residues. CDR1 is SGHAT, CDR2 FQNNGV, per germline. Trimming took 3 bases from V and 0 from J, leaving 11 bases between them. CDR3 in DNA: TGTGCCAGCAGCTTGACAGGCATCATGAACACTGAAGCTTTCTTT. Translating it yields CASSLTGIMNTEAFF.

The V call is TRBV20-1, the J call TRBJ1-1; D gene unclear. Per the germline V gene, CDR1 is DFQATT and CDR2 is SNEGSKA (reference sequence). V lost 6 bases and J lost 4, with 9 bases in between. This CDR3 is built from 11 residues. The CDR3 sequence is CSATGSTEAFF. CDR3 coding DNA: TGCAGTGCCACCGGCAGCACTGAAGCTTTCTTT.

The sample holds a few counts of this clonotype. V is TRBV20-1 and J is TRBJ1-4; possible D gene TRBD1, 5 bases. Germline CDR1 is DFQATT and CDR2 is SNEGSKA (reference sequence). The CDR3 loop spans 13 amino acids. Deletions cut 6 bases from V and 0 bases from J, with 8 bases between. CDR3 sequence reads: CSAPDTTNEKLFF. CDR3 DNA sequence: TGCAGTGCCCCGGACACAACTAATGAAAAACTGTTTTTT.

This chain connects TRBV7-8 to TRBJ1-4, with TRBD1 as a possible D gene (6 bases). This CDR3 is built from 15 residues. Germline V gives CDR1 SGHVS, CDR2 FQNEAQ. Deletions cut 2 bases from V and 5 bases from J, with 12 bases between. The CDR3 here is CASSLRYRANEKLFF. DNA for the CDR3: TGTGCCAGCAGCTTAAGATACAGGGCCAATGAAAAACTGTTTTTT.

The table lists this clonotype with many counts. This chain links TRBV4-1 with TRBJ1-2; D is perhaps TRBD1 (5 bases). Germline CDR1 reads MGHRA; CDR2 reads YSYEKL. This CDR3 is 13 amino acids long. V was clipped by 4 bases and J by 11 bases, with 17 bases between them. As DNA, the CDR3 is TGCGCCAGCAGCCTTCCAGGGCGGAGGGAATACACCTTC. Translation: CASSLPGRREYTF.

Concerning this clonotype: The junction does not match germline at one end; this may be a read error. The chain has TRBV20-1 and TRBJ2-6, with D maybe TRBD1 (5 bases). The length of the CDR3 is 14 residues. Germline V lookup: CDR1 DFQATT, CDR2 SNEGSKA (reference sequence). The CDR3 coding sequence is TGCAGTGCTCGACTGGCCTCTGGGGCCAACGTCCCGACTTTC. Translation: CSARLASGANVPTF.

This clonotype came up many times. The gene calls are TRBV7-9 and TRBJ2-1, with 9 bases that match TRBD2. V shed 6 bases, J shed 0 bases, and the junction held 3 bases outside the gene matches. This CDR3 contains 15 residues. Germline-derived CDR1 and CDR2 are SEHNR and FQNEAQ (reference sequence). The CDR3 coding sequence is TGTGCCAGCAGTCGTAGCGGGAGCTCCTACAATGAGCAGTTCTTC. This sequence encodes CASSRSGSSYNEQFF.